A selection of T cell receptor beta chains follows, all from one sample in a study of T cells in Graves' hyperthyroidism and ophthalmopathy. MiXCR, applied by TCRdb to the multiplex PCR reads, yields one record per CDR3 protein. The repertoire consists of around 340,000 distinct CDR3 sequences, with 20% to 25% occurring once and the leading ten covering around 48%. Material for sequencing was blood. The receptors derive from a woman between 45 and 60 years old with Graves' hyperthyroidism. Each CDR3 is given without its conserved first and last residue.

>TRBV6-1|TRBJ1-4
ASSHKTGGIREKLF
>TRBV2|TRBJ1-2
ASSADRVNGYT
>TRBV20-1|TRBJ1-5
SASGGSQPQH
>TRBV7-3|TRBJ2-3
ASSPGLAEGDTQY
>TRBV5-1|TRBJ1-1
ASSLGDRGNTEAL
>TRBV5-1|TRBJ1-4
ASSSGQGAEKLF
>TRBV3-1|TRBJ1-1
ASSQVQGGTEAF
>TRBV9|TRBJ2-2
ASSVVSNTGELF
>TRBV2|TRBJ2-3
ASSGSSSGDTDTQY
>TRBV7-9|TRBJ2-6
ASSSSLGLHSGANVLT
>TRBV28|TRBJ1-5
ASSSWEPQH
>TRBV6-2/TRBV6-3|TRBJ2-1
ASSYSRLNNEQF
>TRBV10-2|TRBJ2-1
ASTRTSGRSYNEQF
>TRBV9|TRBJ2-3
ASSLYRGGAGGSTDTQY
>TRBV19|TRBJ2-3
ASSSGGAPDTQY
>TRBV4-1|TRBJ2-1
ASSQEDPWLPGVSNEQF
>TRBV5-1|TRBJ2-7
ASSLVPFDEQY
>TRBV6-1|TRBJ2-3
ASSVQGSGTDTQY
>TRBV3-1|TRBJ1-1
ASSSRLRETEAF
>TRBV5-1|TRBJ1-2
ASSEVRGPPYGYT
>TRBV28|TRBJ1-2
ATVGDRNYGYT
>TRBV7-2|TRBJ2-5
ASSPEGRGVGTQY
>TRBV2|TRBJ2-5
AIQVEETQY
>TRBV6-1|TRBJ1-3
ASSPHGTPGNTIY
>TRBV9|TRBJ1-6
ASSIRDRATNSPLH
>TRBV12-3/TRBV12-4|TRBJ1-6
ASRVNRDSPLH
>TRBV9|TRBJ1-6
ASSFGISAPLH
>TRBV28|TRBJ2-3
ASSFGLAGRVSTDTQY
>TRBV12-3/TRBV12-4|TRBJ2-5
ASSLVAGFEETQY
>TRBV5-1|TRBJ2-5
ASSLVSEETQY
>TRBV20-1|TRBJ1-1
SALRGGDTEAF
>TRBV5-1|TRBJ1-1
ASSFFGSTDTEAF
>TRBV5-1|TRBJ2-1
ASTYQPTNSYNEQF
>TRBV5-1|TRBJ2-1
ASSLAQGFNEQF
>TRBV7-3|TRBJ2-5
ASRLGAGGGETQY
>TRBV7-9|TRBJ1-2
ASSLAYGYT
>TRBV29-1|TRBJ1-4
SAKSGGATNEKLF